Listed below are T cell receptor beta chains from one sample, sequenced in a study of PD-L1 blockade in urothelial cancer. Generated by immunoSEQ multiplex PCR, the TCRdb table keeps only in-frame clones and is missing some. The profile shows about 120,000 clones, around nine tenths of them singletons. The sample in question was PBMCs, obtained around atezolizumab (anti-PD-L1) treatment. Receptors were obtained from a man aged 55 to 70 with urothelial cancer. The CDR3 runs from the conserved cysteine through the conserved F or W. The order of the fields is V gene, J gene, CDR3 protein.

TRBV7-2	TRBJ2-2	CASTEISNTGELFF
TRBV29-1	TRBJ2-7	CSVEEGTGRREQYF
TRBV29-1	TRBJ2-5	CSVEEGRETQYF
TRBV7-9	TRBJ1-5	CASSSTGDQPQHF
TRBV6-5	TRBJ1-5	CASSYSLGGNQPQHF
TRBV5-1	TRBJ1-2	CASQRTGGMGYGYTF
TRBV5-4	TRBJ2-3	CASSPGLAGDAQYF
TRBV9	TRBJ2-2	CASSGTGQNTGELFF
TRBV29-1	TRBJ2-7	CSVEDRAGGSYEQYF
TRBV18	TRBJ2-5	CASSALQETQYF
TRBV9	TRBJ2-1	CASSVGSGGADNEQFF
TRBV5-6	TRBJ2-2	CASSLDLNPYTGELFF
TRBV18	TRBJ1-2	CASSPSEEVSTF
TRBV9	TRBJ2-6	CASSVETGSSGANVLTF
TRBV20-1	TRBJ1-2	CSAGQSYGYTF
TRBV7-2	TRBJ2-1	CASSPGGQYNEQFF
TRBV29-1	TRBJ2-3	CSVPMSSGGLSTDTQYF
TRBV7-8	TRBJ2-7	CASRGLAGTYEQYF
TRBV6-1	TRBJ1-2	CASSEGQRYGYTF